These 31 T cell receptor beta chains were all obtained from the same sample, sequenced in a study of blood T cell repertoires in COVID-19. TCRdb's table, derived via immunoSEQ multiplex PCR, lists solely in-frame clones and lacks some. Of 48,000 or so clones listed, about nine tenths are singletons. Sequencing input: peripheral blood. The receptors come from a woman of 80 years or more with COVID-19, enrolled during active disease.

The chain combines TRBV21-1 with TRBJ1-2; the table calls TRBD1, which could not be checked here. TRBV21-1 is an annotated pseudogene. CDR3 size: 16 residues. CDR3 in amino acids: CASSNGPRGLSYGYTF. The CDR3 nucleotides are TGTGCCAGCAGCAACGGCCCCAGGGGGCTTAGCTATGGCTACACCTTC.

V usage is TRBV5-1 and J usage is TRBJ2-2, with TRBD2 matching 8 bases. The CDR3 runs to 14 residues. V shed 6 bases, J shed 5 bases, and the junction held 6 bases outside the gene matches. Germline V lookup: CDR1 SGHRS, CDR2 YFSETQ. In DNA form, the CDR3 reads TGCGCCAGCACCCCCCGGGAGGGAACCGGGGAGCTGTTTTTT. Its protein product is CASTPREGTGELFF.

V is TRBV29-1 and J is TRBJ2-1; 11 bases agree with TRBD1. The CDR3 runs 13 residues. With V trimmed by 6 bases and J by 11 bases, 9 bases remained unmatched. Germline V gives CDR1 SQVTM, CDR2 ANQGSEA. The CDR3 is CSVRGQGAPKQFF. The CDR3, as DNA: TGCAGCGTGAGAGGACAGGGGGCTCCGAAGCAGTTCTTC.

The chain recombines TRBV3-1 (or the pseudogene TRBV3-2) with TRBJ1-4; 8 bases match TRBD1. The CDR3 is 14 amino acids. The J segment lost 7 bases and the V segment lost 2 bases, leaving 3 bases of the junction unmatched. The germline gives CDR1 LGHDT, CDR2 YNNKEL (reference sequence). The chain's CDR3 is CASSQQGALEKLFF. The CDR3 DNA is TGTGCCAGCAGCCAACAGGGGGCGCTTGAAAAACTGTTTTTT.

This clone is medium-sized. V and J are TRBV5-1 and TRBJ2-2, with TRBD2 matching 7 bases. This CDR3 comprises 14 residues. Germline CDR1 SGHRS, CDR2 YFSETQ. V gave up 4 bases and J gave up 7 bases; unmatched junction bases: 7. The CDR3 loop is CASSHRAGDGELFF. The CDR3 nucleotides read TGCGCCAGCAGCCATCGGGCGGGGGACGGGGAGCTGTTTTTT.

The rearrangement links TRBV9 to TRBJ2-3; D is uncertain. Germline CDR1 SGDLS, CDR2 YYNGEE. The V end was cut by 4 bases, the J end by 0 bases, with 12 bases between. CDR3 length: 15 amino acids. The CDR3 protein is CASSPSIGSTDTQYF. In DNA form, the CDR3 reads TGTGCCAGCAGCCCCAGCATCGGGAGCACAGATACGCAGTATTTT.

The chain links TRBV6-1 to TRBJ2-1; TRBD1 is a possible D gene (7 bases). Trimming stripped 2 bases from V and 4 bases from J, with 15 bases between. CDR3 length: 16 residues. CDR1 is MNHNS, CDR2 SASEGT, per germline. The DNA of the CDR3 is TGTGCCAGCAGTGAATATGGGGCAGGGGGGTACAATGAGCAGTTCTTC. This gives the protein CASSEYGAGGYNEQFF.

The CDR3 loop is CASSARGSSYNSPLHF. The DNA for the CDR3 is TGTGCCAGCAGCGCCCGAGGGAGCTCCTATAATTCACCCCTCCACTTT. J is TRBJ1-6 and V is TRBV9; D uncertain. The CDR3 runs to 16 residues. V was pared by 3 bases and J by 0 bases, with 10 bases between. Germline CDR1 and CDR2: SGDLS and YYNGEE. The full variable domain, in which reference TRBV9 and TRBJ1-6 provide the parts outside the CDR3, is DSGVTQTPKHLITATGQRVTLRCSPRSGDLSVYWYQQSLDQGLQFLIQYYNGEERAKGNILERFSAQQFPDLHSELNLSSLELGDSALYFCASSARGSSYNSPLHFGNGTRLTVT.

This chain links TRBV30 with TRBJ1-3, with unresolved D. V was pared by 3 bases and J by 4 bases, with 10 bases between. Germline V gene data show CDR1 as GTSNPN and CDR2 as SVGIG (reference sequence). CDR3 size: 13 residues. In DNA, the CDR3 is TGTGCCTGGAGGTTTCCCCCGGGAAACACCATATATTTT. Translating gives CAWRFPPGNTIYF. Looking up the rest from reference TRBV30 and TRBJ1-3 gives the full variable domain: SQTIHQWPATLVQPVGSPLSLECTVEGTSNPNLYWYRQAAGRGLQLLFYSVGIGQISSEVPQNLSASRPQDRQFILSSKKLLLSDSGFYLCAWRFPPGNTIYFGEGSWLTVV.

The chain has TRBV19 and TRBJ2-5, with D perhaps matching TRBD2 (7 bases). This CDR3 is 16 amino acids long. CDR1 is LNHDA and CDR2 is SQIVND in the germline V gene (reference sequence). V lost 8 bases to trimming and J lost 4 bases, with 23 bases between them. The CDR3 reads CASSMDRGGGRETQYF. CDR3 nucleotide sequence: TGTGCCAGTTCCATGGACAGAGGTGGCGGGAGAGAGACCCAGTACTTC.

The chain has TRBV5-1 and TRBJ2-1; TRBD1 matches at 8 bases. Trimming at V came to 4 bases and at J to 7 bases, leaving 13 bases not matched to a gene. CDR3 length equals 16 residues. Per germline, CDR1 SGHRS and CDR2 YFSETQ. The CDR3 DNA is TGCGCCAGCAGCCCCTCGTCCCAGGGGGCTGGGAATGAGCAGTTCTTC. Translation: CASSPSSQGAGNEQFF.

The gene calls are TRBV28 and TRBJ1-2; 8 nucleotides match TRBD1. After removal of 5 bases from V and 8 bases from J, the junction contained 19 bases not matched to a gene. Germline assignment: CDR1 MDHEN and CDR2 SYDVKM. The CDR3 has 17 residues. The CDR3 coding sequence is TGTGCCAGCAGTCCCACCATCCCAAGGACAGGGCCGGAGGGCTACACCTTC. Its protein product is CASSPTIPRTGPEGYTF.

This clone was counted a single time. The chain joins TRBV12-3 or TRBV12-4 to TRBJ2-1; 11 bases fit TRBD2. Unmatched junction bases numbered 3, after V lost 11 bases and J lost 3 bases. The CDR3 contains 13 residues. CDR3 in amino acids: CAVGTSGYNEQFF. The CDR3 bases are TGTGCCGTAGGGACTAGCGGCTACAATGAGCAGTTCTTC.

The CDR3 DNA follows: TGTGCCAGCAGCCCCCCAGGGGGGAACACTGAAGCTTTCTTT. Translated: CASSPPGGNTEAFF. The chain couples TRBV3-1 (or the pseudogene TRBV3-2) to TRBJ1-1; 7 bases align to TRBD1. The CDR3 is made up of 14 amino acids. The V segment lost 4 bases and the J segment 1 base; nucleotides outside the gene matches: 3. Germline CDR1 and CDR2: LGHDT and YNNKEL (reference sequence).

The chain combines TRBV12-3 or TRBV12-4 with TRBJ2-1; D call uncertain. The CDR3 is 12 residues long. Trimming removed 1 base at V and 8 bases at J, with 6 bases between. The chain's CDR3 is CASSLVRDEQFF. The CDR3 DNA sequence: TGTGCCAGCAGTTTAGTAAGAGATGAGCAGTTCTTC.

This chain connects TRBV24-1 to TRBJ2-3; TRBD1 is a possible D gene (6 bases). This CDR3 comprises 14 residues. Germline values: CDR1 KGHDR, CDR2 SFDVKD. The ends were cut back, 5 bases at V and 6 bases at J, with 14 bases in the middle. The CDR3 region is CATSVGQGRDTQYF. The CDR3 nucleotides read TGTGCCACCAGTGTAGGGCAGGGGCGGGATACGCAGTATTTT.

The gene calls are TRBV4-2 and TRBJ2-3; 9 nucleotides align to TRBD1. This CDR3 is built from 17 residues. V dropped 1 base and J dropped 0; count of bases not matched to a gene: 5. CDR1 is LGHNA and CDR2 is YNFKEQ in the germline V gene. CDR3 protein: CASSQGTGGLSTDTQYF. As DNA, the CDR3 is TGTGCCAGCAGCCAAGGCACAGGGGGCCTAAGCACAGATACGCAGTATTTT.

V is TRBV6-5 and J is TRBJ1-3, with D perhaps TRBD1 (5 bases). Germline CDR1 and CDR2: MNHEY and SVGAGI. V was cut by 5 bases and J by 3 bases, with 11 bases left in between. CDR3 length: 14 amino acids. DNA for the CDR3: TGTGCCAGCAGTCCCGGGGGAGGTGGAAACACCATATATTTT. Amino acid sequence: CASSPGGGGNTIYF.

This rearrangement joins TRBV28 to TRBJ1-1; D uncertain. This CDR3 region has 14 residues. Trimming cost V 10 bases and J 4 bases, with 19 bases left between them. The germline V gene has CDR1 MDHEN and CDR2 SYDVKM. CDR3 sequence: CATEEGLVGTEAFF. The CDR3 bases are TGTGCCACTGAAGAGGGCCTTGTGGGCACTGAAGCTTTCTTT. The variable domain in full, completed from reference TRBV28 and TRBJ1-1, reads DVKVTQSSRYLVKRTGEKVFLECVQDMDHENMFWYRQDPGLGLRLIYFSYDVKMKEKGDIPEGYSVSREKKERFSLILESASTNQTSMYLCATEEGLVGTEAFFGQGTRLTVV.

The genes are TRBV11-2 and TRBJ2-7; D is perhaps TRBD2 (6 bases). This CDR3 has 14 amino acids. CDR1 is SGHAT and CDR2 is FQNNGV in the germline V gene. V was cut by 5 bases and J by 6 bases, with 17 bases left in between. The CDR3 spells CASSPYGTPREQYF. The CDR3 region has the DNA TGTGCCAGCAGCCCATACGGGACTCCTCGCGAGCAGTACTTC.

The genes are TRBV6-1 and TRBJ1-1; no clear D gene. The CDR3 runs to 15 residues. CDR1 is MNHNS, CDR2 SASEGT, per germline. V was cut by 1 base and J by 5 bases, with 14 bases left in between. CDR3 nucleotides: TGTGCCAGCAGTGAAGGGGTCGGGAGAAGGACTGAAGCTTTCTTT. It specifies CASSEGVGRRTEAFF.

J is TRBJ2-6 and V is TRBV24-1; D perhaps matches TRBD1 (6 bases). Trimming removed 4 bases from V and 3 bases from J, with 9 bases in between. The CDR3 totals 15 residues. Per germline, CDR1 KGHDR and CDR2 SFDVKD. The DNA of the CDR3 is TGTGCCACCAGTGAAGGGGGAAATGGGGCCAACGTCCTGACTTTC. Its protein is CATSEGGNGANVLTF.

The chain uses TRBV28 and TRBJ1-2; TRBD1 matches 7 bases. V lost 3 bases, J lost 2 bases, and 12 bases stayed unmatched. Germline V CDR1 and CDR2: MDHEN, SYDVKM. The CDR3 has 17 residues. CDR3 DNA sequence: TGTGCCAGCAGTTTGCGGGGACAGCCCAAAGGAAACTATGGCTACACCTTC. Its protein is CASSLRGQPKGNYGYTF.

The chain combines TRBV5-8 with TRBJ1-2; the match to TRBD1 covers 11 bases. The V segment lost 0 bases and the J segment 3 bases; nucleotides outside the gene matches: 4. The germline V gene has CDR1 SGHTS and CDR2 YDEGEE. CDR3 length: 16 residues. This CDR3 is CASSLGTGGIYYGYTF. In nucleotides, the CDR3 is TGTGCCAGCAGCTTGGGGACAGGGGGCATTTACTATGGCTACACCTTC. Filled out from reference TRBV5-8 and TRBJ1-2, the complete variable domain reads EAGVTQSPTHLIKTRGQQATLRCSPISGHTSVYWYQQALGLGLQFLLWYDEGEERNRGNFPPRFSGRQFPNYSSELNVNALELEDSALYLCASSLGTGGIYYGYTFGSGTRLTVV.

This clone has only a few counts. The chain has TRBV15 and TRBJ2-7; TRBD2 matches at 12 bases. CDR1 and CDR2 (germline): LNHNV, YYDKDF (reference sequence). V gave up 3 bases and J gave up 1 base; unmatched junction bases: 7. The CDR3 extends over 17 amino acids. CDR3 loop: CATSSPLLAGGSYEQYF. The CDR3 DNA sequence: TGTGCCACCAGCAGCCCCCTCCTAGCGGGGGGGTCCTACGAGCAGTACTTC.

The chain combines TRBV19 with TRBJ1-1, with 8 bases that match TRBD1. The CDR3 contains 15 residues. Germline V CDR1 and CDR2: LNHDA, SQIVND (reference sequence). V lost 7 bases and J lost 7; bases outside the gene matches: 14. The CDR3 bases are TGTGCCAGTATACTACACGGACAGGGCGGACGTGAAGCTTTCTTT. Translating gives CASILHGQGGREAFF. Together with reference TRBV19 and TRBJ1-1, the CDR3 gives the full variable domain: DGGITQSPKYLFRKEGQNVTLSCEQNLNHDAMYWYRQDPGQGLRLIYYSQIVNDFQKGDIAEGYSVSREKKESFPLTVTSAQKNPTAFYLCASILHGQGGREAFFGQGTRLTVV.

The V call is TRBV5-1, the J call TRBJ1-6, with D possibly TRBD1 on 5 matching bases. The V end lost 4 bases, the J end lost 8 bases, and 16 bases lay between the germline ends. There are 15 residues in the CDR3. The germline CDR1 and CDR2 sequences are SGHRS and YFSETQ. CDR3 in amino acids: CASSLLQGLDSPLHF. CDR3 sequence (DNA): TGCGCCAGCAGCCTGCTTCAGGGTTTGGATTCACCCCTCCACTTT.

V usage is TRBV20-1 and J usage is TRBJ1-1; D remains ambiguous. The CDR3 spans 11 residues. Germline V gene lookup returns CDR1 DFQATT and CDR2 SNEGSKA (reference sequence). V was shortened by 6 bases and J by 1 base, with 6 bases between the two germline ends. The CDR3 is CSARGNTEAFF. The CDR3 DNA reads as TGCAGTGCGCGGGGGAACACTGAAGCTTTCTTT.

CDR3: CASRLSREGNQPQHF. In DNA form, the CDR3 reads TGTGCCAGCAGGCTTTCAAGAGAGGGCAATCAGCCCCAGCATTTT. This sequence joins TRBV2 and TRBJ1-5; D is unclear. The CDR3 contains 15 residues. V lost 6 bases and J 2 bases, leaving 14 bases between the germline ends. From germline, CDR1 is SNHLY and CDR2 FYNNEI.

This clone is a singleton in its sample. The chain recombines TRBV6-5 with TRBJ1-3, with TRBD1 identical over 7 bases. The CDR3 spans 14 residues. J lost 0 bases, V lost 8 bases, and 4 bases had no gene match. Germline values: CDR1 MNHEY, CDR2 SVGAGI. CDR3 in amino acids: CASRDSFSGNTIYF. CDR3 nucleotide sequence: TGTGCCAGCCGGGACAGCTTCTCTGGAAACACCATATATTTT.

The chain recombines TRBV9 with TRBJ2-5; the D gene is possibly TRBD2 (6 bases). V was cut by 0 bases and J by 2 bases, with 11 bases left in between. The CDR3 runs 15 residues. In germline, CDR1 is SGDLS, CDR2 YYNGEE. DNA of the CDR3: TGTGCCAGCAGCGTAGGCGGGGTCCCACAAGAGACCCAGTACTTC. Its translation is CASSVGGVPQETQYF.